The clone carrying this TCR beta chain was found a few times. The germline CDR1 and CDR2 sequences are SGDLS and YYNGEE. V lost 4 bases and J lost 1, with 12 bases in between. This CDR3 has 14 amino acids. This sample stems from a study of blood T cell repertoires in COVID-19. The overall study: The United States, Italy and Spain provided the acute and convalescent COVID-19 samples.

Clones were read by immunoSEQ multiplex PCR, and TCRdb kept only the in-frame ones, dropping some. The table has more than 300,000 clones, around nine tenths seen once. The receptor's source is a woman younger than 45 with COVID-19, enrolled during active disease. Sequencing was done on a sample of peripheral blood. The chain uses TRBV9 and TRBJ2-7, with D possibly TRBD2 on 5 matching bases. Written as DNA, the CDR3 is TGTGCCAGCAGCCCACCCTCGGGATCCTACGAGCAGTACTTC. Its protein product is CASSPPSGSYEQYF.